This TCR beta chain was obtained from a study of blood T cells in healthy people across ages. A second PCR, run for roughly 7 to 12 cycles, used a sample-barcoded 5' primer plus a J-beta primer mix. A template-switch adaptor that had 12 random nucleotides put a tag on each cDNA molecule. TCRdb reprocessed the 5' RACE reads with MiXCR, giving one entry per CDR3 protein. The data hold around 800,000 distinct CDR3 sequences, with 50% to 65% observed a single time. The clonotype comes from a man older than 75 in good health. Sequencing input: blood.

This CDR3 is CASSQQAASSYEQYF. In nucleotides, the CDR3 is TGTGCCAGCAGCCAACAGGCGGCGAGCTCCTACGAGCAGTACTTC. The chain carries TRBV14 and TRBJ2-7; no clear D. Germline CDR1 reads SGHDN; CDR2 reads FVKESK. Trimming cost V 2 bases and J 0 bases, with 11 bases left between them. CDR3 length: 15 residues. Drawing the rest from reference TRBV14 and TRBJ2-7, the complete variable domain is EAGVTQFPSHSVIEKGQTVTLRCDPISGHDNLYWYRRVMGKEIKFLLHFVKESKQDESGMPNNRFLAERTGGTYSTLKVQPAELEDSGVYFCASSQQAASSYEQYFGPGTRLTVT.